The 18 T cell receptor beta chains presented below share a single source sample, sequenced in a study of regulatory T cells in long-lasting Graves disease (dated by TCRdb to the early 2020s). The method behind the library was multiplex PCR. Sequencer: Illumina HiSeq 4000. iRepertoire HTBI primers and Arm-PCR amplification of CDR3 regions were used to construct TCR beta libraries. TCRdb reanalyzed the raw reads on its own, using fastp at Q25 for trimming and MiXCR for clone calling, and kept in-frame beta chains. For every CDR3 protein sequence, its rows merge into one entry that carries the most common genes and DNA. The sample profile shows hundreds of thousands of distinct CDR3 sequences; around 17% of them were found once. Around a sixth of the sample goes to the ten largest clones. Taken with the paper, the label for time point translates to: newly diagnosed GD, antithyroid drugs for less than 3 months. For both TCR sequencing and RNA sequencing, RNA was extracted from PBMCs using TRIzol.

This same sample was also taken into another study, of T cells in Graves' hyperthyroidism and ophthalmopathy.

Material: peripheral blood mononuclear cells (PBMCs), obtained at new diagnosis, from a patient treated with antithyroid drugs. These receptors were collected from a woman aged 30 to 39 with Graves disease. Donor details come from another sample of the same person, matched by shared clones.

The sample holds many counts of this clonotype. The chain has TRBV2 and TRBJ2-2; possibly TRBD1 for D (6 bases). The CDR3 is 12 amino acids. Trimming removed 8 bases from V and 6 bases from J, with 10 bases in between. Germline-derived CDR1 and CDR2 are SNHLY and FYNNEI. The CDR3 DNA reads as TGTGCCAGCGTCCAGGGGCCCGGGGAGCTGTTTTTT. As protein: CASVQGPGELFF.

This rearrangement joins TRBV2 to TRBJ2-2; the D gene is possibly TRBD1 (5 bases). From germline, CDR1 is SNHLY and CDR2 FYNNEI. V lost 9 bases to trimming and J lost 0 bases, with 14 bases between them. The CDR3 has 15 amino acids. CDR3 bases: TGTGCCAGTACAGGATCCCGAACGAACACCGGGGAGCTGTTTTTT. Translated, it gives CASTGSRTNTGELFF. Using reference TRBV2 and TRBJ2-2 for the parts outside the CDR3, the full variable domain is EPEVTQTPSHQVTQMGQEVILRCVPISNHLYFYWYRQILGQKVEFLVSFYNNEISEKSEIFDDQFSVERPDGSNFTLKIRSTKLEDSAMYFCASTGSRTNTGELFFGEGSRLTVL.

The V and J genes are TRBV10-3 and TRBJ1-6, with a tentative D call TRBD1 (5 bases). The germline gives CDR1 ENHRY, CDR2 SYGVKD. V lost 10 bases and J lost 5, with 15 bases in between. The CDR3 consists of 14 residues. The CDR3 region has the DNA TGTGCCACTCAGGGTTTTTCGGATAATTCACCCCTCCACTTT. This encodes CATQGFSDNSPLHF.

There are a few counts of this clonotype. A read error may be the cause here, since a much bigger clone is one base away. V is TRBV12-3 or TRBV12-4 and J is TRBJ1-4, with 8 nucleotides matching TRBD1. This CDR3 contains 13 residues. Trimming removed 3 bases from V and 12 bases from J; junction bases left unmatched: 6. The CDR3 DNA reads TGTGCCAGCAGTTTTGGGACAGGCGAAGAACTGTTTTTT. Its protein is CASSFGTGEELFF.

This clonotype has a count of ten or more. This rearrangement joins TRBV20-1 to TRBJ1-2; D uncertain. Between the trimmed V and J ends, which lost 0 bases and 2 bases, there was a span of 7 bases. CDR1 is DFQATT, CDR2 SNEGSKA, per germline (reference sequence). The CDR3 is 13 amino acids. CDR3 in amino acids: CSARDRENYGYTF. CDR3 coding DNA: TGCAGTGCTAGAGATCGGGAGAACTATGGCTACACCTTC.

This rearrangement joins TRBV5-4 to TRBJ2-7; 10 nucleotides align to TRBD2. The germline V gene has CDR1 SGHNT and CDR2 YYREEE (reference sequence). Trimming at V came to 1 base and at J to 3 bases, leaving 7 bases not matched to a gene. The CDR3 runs to 16 residues. The CDR3 region is CASSLILGLAHYEQYF. Here the CDR3 DNA reads TGTGCCAGCAGCTTGATTTTGGGACTAGCGCACTACGAGCAGTACTTC.

This clonotype has a handful of counts. The chain carries TRBV6-1 and TRBJ2-7; TRBD2 matches at 9 bases. Germline assignment: CDR1 MNHNS and CDR2 SASEGT. This CDR3 has 15 amino acids. V lost 6 bases to trimming and J lost 1 base; unmatched junction nucleotides: 7. In DNA, the CDR3 is TGTGCCAGCAGGGTCCTTAGCGGGGGATCCTACGAGCAGTACTTC. Amino acid sequence: CASRVLSGGSYEQYF.

This clonotype was observed at least ten times. V and J are TRBV5-8 and TRBJ2-1; perhaps TRBD2 as D (5 bases). Trimming stripped 1 base from V and 5 bases from J, with 16 bases between. The CDR3 consists of 16 residues. The germline CDR1 and CDR2 sequences are SGHTS and YDEGEE. Written as DNA, the CDR3 is TGTGCCAGCAGCTTGCTCGAGGGCCGGGGTAACAATGAGCAGTTCTTC. Translation: CASSLLEGRGNNEQFF.

The table lists this clonotype with many counts. This chain connects TRBV15 to TRBJ1-1, with D perhaps matching TRBD1 (6 bases). Germline CDR1 reads LNHNV; CDR2 reads YYDKDF (reference sequence). Trimming cost V 5 bases and J 5 bases, with 18 bases left between them. The CDR3 sequence is 15 residues long. This CDR3 is CATSSWDTPGTEAFF. CDR3 DNA: TGTGCCACCAGCTCATGGGACACCCCAGGGACTGAAGCTTTCTTT.

The rearrangement links TRBV7-9 to TRBJ2-2, with 10 bases matching TRBD2. Germline loops: CDR1 SEHNR, CDR2 FQNEAQ (reference sequence). The junction had 11 bases not matched to a gene; V was cut back by 4 bases and J by 3 bases. The CDR3 contains 18 residues. In nucleotides, the CDR3 is TGTGCCAGCAGCTCCTCCCGAGTACTAGCGGGGTACACCGGGGAGCTGTTTTTT. Translated, it gives CASSSSRVLAGYTGELFF.

There are a few counts of this clonotype. The V call is TRBV28, the J call TRBJ2-3; possible D gene TRBD2, 6 bases. Deletions cut 5 bases from V and 1 base from J, with 10 bases between. The germline V gene has CDR1 MDHEN and CDR2 SYDVKM. The CDR3 spans 14 residues. The CDR3 bases are TGTGCCAGCAGTCAATCGGGGGGCACAGATACGCAGTATTTT. This sequence encodes CASSQSGGTDTQYF.

CDR3 region: CAISETADQPQHF. CDR3 coding DNA: TGTGCCATCAGCGAGACAGCCGATCAGCCCCAGCATTTT. The gene calls are TRBV10-3 and TRBJ1-5, with D possibly TRBD1 on 5 matching bases. This CDR3 spans 13 amino acids. Germline V CDR1 and CDR2: ENHRY, SYGVKD. V dropped 6 bases and J dropped 5 bases, with 11 bases sitting between them.

The chain has TRBV5-1 and TRBJ1-3, with 9 bases fitting TRBD1. CDR1 is SGHRS and CDR2 is YFSETQ in the germline V gene. Trimming cost V 4 bases and J 0 bases; bases outside gene matches: 14. The CDR3 has 19 amino acids. Here the CDR3 DNA reads TGCGCCAGCAGCACGTCCCGGGACAGGGACCGGAGCTCTGGAAACACCATATATTTT. Translation: CASSTSRDRDRSSGNTIYF.

This clonotype came up a few times. This sequence joins TRBV7-6 and TRBJ2-7; 8 bases match TRBD1. Germline assignment: CDR1 SGHVS and CDR2 FNYEAQ. The trim removed 2 bases at V and 5 bases at J, leaving 5 bases unmatched. CDR3 length: 14 amino acids. The DNA for the CDR3 is TGTGCCAGCAGCTTACTAGGACAGGGCAACGAGCAGTACTTC. Translation gives CASSLLGQGNEQYF.

This clonotype was recorded at least ten times. The V gene is TRBV6-7, the J gene TRBJ1-2; TRBD1 is a possible D gene (5 bases). TRBV6-7 is marked as an open reading frame, function uncertain. Trimming left V 5 bases short and J 4 bases short, with 8 bases between. This CDR3 is 12 amino acids long. The CDR3 DNA is TGTGCCAGCAGTAACGACAGCTATGGCTACACCTTC. Translating it yields CASSNDSYGYTF.

This clonotype was observed many times. The chain recombines TRBV7-9 with TRBJ1-2, with D perhaps matching TRBD1 (5 bases). Germline lookup yields CDR1 SEHNR and CDR2 FQNEAQ (reference sequence). Trimming removed 3 bases at V and 5 bases at J, with 10 bases between. The CDR3 has 13 amino acids. CDR3 bases: TGTGCCAGCAGCTTGGGGGAGCTGTATGGCTACACCTTC. Protein: CASSLGELYGYTF.

This clonotype was counted many times. This sequence joins TRBV7-3 and TRBJ2-1; D is possibly TRBD1 (5 bases). Looked up from germline, CDR1 is SGHTA and CDR2 is FQGTGA. The ends were cut back, 5 bases at V and 5 bases at J, with 10 bases in the middle. The CDR3 sequence is 13 residues long. The CDR3 coding sequence is TGTGCCAGCAGCCCGTCCAGGGACAATGAGCAGTTCTTC. It is translated as CASSPSRDNEQFF.

This clonotype was recorded only once. This chain connects TRBV12-3 or TRBV12-4 to TRBJ1-1, with 7 bases fitting TRBD1. This CDR3 comprises 12 residues. V lost 6 bases to trimming and J lost 10 bases; unmatched junction nucleotides: 8. Here the CDR3 reads CASSPPGQRAFF. In DNA, the CDR3 is TGTGCCAGCAGCCCACCGGGACAGAGAGCTTTCTTT.